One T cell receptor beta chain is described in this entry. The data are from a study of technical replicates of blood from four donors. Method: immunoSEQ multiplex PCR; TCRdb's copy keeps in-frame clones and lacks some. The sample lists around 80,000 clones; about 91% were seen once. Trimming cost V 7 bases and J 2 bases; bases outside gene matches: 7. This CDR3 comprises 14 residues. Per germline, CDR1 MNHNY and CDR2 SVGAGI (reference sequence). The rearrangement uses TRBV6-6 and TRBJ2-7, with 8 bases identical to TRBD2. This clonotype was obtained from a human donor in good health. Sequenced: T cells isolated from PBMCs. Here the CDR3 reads CASTVGLAAYEQYF. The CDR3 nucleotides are TGTGCCAGCACCGTAGGACTAGCTGCCTACGAGCAGTACTTC.